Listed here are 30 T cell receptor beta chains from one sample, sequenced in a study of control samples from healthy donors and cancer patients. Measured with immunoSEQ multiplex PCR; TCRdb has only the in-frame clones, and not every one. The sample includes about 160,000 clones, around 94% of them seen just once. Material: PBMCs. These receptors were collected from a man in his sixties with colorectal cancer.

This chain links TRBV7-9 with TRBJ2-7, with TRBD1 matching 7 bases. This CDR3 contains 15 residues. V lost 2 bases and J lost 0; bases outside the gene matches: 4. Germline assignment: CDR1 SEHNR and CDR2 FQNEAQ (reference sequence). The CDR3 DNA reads TGTGCCAGCAGCTTATGGACAGGTAGCTCCTACGAGCAGTACTTC. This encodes CASSLWTGSSYEQYF.

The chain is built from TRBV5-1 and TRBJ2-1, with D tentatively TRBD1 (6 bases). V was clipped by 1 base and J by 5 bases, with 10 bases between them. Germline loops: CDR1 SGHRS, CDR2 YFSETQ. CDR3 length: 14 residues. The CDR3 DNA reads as TGCGCCAGCAGCTTGTCGGCAGGGGACAATGAGCAGTTCTTC. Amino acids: CASSLSAGDNEQFF.

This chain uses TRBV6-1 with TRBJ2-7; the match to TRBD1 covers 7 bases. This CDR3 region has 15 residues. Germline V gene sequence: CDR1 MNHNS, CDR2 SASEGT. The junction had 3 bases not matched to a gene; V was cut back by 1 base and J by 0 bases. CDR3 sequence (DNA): TGTGCCAGCAGTGAAGGGACAGGCCTCTCCTACGAGCAGTACTTC. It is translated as CASSEGTGLSYEQYF.

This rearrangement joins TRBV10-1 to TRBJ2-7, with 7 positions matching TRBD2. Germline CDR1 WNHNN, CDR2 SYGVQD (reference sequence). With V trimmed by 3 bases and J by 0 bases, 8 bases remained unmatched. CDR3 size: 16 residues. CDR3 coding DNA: TGCGCCAGCAGTGATGGGTGGCGGGGGAACTCCTACGAGCAGTACTTC. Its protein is CASSDGWRGNSYEQYF.

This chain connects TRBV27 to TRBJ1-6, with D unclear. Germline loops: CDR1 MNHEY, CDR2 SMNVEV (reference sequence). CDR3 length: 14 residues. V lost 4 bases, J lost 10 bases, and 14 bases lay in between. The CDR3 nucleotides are TGTGCCAGCAGTTCGCCACCGGGTCGGTCACCCCTCCACTTT. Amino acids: CASSSPPGRSPLHF.

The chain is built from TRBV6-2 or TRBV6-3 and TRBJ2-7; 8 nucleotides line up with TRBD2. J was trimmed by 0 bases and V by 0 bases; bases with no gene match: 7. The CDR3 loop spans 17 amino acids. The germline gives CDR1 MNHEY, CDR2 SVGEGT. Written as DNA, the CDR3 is TGTGCCAGCAGTTACTCCCTAGGACTAGCTGACTCCTACGAGCAGTACTTC. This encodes CASSYSLGLADSYEQYF.

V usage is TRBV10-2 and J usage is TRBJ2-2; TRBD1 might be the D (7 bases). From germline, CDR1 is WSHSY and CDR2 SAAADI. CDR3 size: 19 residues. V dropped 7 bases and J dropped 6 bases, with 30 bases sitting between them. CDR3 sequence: CASKIRGFMTGQKAGELFF. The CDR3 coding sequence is TGCGCCAGCAAAATCCGGGGGTTTATGACAGGGCAAAAGGCCGGGGAGCTGTTTTTT.

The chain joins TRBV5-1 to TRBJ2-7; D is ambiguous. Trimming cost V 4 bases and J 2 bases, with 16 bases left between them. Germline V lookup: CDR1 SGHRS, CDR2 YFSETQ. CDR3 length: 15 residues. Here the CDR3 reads CASSPLLGSTYEQYF. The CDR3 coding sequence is TGCGCCAGCAGCCCCCTCCTGGGCAGCACCTACGAGCAGTACTTC.

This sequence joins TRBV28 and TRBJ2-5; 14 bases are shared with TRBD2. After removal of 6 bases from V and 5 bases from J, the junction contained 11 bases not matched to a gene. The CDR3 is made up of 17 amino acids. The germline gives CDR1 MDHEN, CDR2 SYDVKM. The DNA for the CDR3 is TGTGCCAGCAGGACTAGCGGGGGGGCATCACGAGCGGAGACCCAGTACTTC. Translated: CASRTSGGASRAETQYF.

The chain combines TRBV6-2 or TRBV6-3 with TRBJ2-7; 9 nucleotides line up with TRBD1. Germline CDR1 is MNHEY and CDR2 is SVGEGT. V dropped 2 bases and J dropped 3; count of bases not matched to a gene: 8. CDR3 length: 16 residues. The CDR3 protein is CASSYAPDRGYYEQYF. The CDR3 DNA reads TGTGCCAGCAGTTACGCCCCGGACAGGGGATACTACGAGCAGTACTTC.

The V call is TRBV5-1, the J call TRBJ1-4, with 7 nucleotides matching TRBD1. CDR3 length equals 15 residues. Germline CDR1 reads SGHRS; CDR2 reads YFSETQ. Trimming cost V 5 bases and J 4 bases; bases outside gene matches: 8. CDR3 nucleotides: TGCGCCAGCAGGGATCACAGGGGCCGTAATGAAAAACTGTTTTTT. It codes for CASRDHRGRNEKLFF. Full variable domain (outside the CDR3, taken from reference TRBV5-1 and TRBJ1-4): KAGVTQTPRYLIKTRGQQVTLSCSPISGHRSVSWYQQTPGQGLQFLFEYFSETQRNKGNFPGRFSGRQFSNSRSEMNVSTLELGDSALYLCASRDHRGRNEKLFFGSGTQLSVL.

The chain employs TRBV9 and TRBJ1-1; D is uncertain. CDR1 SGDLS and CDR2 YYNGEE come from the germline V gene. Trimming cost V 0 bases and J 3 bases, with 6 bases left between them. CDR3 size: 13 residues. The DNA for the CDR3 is TGTGCCAGCAGCGTAGGACCGGACACTGAAGCTTTCTTT. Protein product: CASSVGPDTEAFF.

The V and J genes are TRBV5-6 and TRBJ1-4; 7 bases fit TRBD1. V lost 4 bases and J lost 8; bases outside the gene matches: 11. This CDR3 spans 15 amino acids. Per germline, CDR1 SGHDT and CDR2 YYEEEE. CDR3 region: CASSPGGQGDEKLFF. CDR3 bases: TGTGCCAGCAGCCCTGGTGGTCAGGGGGACGAAAAACTGTTTTTT.

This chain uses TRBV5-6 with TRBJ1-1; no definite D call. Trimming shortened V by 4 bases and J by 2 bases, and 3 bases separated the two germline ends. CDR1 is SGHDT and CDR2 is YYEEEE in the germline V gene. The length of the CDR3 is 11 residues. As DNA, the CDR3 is TGTGCCAGCAGCACTAACACTGAAGCTTTCTTT. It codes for CASSTNTEAFF.

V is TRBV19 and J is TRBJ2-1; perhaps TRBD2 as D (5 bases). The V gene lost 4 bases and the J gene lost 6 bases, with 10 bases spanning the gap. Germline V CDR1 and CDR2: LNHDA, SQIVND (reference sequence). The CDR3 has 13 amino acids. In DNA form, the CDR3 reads TGTGCCAGTAGTACCCGGGGAAGCAATGAGCAGTTCTTC. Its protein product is CASSTRGSNEQFF.

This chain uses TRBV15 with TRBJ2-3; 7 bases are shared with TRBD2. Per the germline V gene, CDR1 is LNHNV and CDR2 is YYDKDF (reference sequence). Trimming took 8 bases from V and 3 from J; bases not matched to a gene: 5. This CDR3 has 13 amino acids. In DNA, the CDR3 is TGTGCCACCCAGGCGGGGGTGACAGATACGCAGTATTTT. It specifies CATQAGVTDTQYF.

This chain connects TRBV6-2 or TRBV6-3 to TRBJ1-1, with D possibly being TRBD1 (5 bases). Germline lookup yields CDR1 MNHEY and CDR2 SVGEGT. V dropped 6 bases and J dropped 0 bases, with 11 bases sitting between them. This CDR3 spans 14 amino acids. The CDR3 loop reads CASSSDRLNTEAFF. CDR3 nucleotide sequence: TGTGCCAGCAGCAGTGACAGACTGAACACTGAAGCTTTCTTT.

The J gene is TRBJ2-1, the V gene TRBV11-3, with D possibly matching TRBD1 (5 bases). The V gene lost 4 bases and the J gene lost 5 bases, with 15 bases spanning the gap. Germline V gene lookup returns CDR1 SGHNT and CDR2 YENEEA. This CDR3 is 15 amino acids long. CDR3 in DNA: TGTGCCAGCAGCTCTGGGCAGGGTCGGCACAATGAGCAGTTCTTC. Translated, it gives CASSSGQGRHNEQFF.

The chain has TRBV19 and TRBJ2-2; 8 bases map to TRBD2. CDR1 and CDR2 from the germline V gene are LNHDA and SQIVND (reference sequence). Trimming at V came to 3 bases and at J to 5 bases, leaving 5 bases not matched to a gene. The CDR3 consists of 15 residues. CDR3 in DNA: TGTGCCAGTAGTATCCGCCCGGGGGGGACCGGGGAGCTGTTTTTT. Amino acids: CASSIRPGGTGELFF.

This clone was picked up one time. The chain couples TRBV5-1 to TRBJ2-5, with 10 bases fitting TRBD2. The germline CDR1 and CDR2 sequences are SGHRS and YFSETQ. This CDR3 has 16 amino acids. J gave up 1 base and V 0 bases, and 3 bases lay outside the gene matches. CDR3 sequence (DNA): TGCGCCAGCAGCTTGGGGCCTAGCGGGGGCCAAGAGACCCAGTACTTC. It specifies CASSLGPSGGQETQYF.

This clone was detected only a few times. CDR3 bases: TGTGCCAGTAGTATATCGGGCAGGGGAAGCTATGGCTACACCTTC. Translating gives CASSISGRGSYGYTF. The chain has TRBV19 and TRBJ1-2, with D possibly being TRBD1 (6 bases). CDR1 and CDR2 from the germline V gene are LNHDA and SQIVND (reference sequence). The CDR3 is 15 residues long. V lost 2 bases and J lost 4, with 14 bases in between.

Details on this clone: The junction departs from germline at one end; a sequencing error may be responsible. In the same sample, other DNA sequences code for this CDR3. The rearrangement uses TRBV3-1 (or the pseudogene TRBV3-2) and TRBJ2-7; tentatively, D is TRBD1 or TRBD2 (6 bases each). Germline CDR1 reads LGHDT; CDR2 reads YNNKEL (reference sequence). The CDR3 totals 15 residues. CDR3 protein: CASSLTRGDPYEQYF. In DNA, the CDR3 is TGTGCTAGCAGCCTCACTAGGGGGGACCCCTACGAGCAGTACTTC.

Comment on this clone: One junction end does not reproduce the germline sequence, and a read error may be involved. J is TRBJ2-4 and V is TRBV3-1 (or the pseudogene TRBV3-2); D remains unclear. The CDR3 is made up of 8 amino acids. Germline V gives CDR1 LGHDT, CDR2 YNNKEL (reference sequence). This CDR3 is CASSQGDF. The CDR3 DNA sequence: TGTGCCAGCAGCCAAGGGGACTTC.

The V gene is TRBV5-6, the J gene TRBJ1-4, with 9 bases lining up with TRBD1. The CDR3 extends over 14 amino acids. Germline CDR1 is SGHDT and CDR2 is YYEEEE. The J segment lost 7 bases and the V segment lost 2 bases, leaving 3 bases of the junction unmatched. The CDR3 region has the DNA TGTGCCAGCAGCTTAGACAGGGGGAGTGAAAAACTGTTTTTT. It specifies CASSLDRGSEKLFF.

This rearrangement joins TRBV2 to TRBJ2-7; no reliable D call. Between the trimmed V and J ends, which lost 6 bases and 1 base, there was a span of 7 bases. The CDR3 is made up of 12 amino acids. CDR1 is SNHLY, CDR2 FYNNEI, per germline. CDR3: CASRERSYEQYF. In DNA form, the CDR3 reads TGTGCCAGCAGGGAAAGATCCTACGAGCAGTACTTC.

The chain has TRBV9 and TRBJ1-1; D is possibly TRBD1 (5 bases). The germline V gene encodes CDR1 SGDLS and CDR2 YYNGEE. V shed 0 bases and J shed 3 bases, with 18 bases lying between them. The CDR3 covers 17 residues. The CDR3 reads CASSVGGKGSLDTEAFF. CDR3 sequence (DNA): TGTGCCAGCAGCGTAGGGGGAAAGGGGAGTTTGGACACTGAAGCTTTCTTT.

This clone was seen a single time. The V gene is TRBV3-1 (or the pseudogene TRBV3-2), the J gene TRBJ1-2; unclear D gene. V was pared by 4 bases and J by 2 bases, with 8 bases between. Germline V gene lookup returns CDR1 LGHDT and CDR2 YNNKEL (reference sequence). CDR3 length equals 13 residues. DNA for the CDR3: TGTGCCAGCAGCCCGGACGGGAACTATGGCTACACCTTC. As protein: CASSPDGNYGYTF.

The CDR3 DNA sequence: TGTGCCAGTAGACCGACAGGGGGATCCTACGAGCAGTACTTC. This codes for CASRPTGGSYEQYF. The chain recombines TRBV19 with TRBJ2-7; 9 bases fit TRBD1. The CDR3 sequence is 14 residues long. Losses at the gene ends were 6 bases for V and 1 base for J; bases not matched to a gene: 4. CDR1 is LNHDA, CDR2 SQIVND, per germline (reference sequence).

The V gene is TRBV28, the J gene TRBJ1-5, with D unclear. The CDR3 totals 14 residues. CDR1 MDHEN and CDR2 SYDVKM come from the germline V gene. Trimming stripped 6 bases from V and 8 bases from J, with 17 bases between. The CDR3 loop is CASRATAFGKPQHF. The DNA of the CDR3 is TGTGCCAGCAGGGCTACCGCATTCGGGAAGCCCCAGCATTTT. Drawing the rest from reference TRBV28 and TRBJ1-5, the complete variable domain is DVKVTQSSRYLVKRTGEKVFLECVQDMDHENMFWYRQDPGLGLRLIYFSYDVKMKEKGDIPEGYSVSREKKERFSLILESASTNQTSMYLCASRATAFGKPQHFGDGTRLSIL.

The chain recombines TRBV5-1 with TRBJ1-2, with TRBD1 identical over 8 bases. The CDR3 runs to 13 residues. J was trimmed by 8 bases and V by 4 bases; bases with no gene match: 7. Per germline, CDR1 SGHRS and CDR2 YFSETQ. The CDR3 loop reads CASSTGQGQGYTF. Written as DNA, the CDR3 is TGCGCCAGCAGCACCGGACAGGGACAGGGCTACACCTTC.